This TCR beta chain was documented in a study of blood T cell repertoires in COVID-19. The germline V gene encodes CDR1 SGDLS and CDR2 YYNGEE. The CDR3 length is 16 residues. V lost 3 bases and J lost 5; bases outside the gene matches: 5. Repertoires were generated with immunoSEQ multiplex PCR, while TCRdb's copy carries only in-frame clones and drops some. Found here are about 70,000 clones, 80% to 90% of them singletons; the top ten hold 7% to 10%. This TCR was recovered from a man aged 50 to 59 with active COVID-19. The sequenced sample was peripheral blood. J is TRBJ1-4 and V is TRBV9; 12 nucleotides align to TRBD1. DNA of the CDR3: TGTGCCAGCAGCGCCGGGACAGGGGGCCGCAATGAAAAACTGTTTTTT. Translating gives CASSAGTGGRNEKLFF.